The clone carrying this T cell receptor (beta chain) appeared a few times. This could be a read error, since a much larger clone is one nucleotide away. The data derive from a study of tumor and adjacent non-tumor tissue in lung cancer. Three rounds of nested PCR, following a modified ARM-PCR protocol, produced the TCRbeta library. TCRdb used MiXCR to reprocess the multiplex PCR reads, holding one entry per CDR3 protein. The data hold about 85,000 distinct CDR3 sequences, with approximately 57% observed a single time. No cell sorting was done before RNA was extracted from the tissue. The source is a man aged 70 or older with non-small cell lung cancer. Sequences were obtained from lung tumor tissue.

The CDR3 nucleotides are TGTGCCAGGACCCGACAGGGGGGCACTGAAGCTTTCTTT. Its protein product is CARTRQGGTEAFF. The chain links TRBV6-1 to TRBJ1-1; 9 nucleotides align to TRBD1. The CDR3 contains 13 residues. CDR1 is MNHNS, CDR2 SASEGT, per germline. V lost 9 bases, J lost 4 bases, and 6 bases stayed unmatched.